This TCR beta chain was found in a study of shared clonotypes between healthy human individuals. Regarding the study as a whole: When naive CD4 clonotypes were compared across a few donors, approximately 4.9% were shared. Represented diversity (both genetic and exposure-history) was limited by the small number of donors. Sampling was confined to blood; repertoires within tissues likely differ.

Using immunoSEQ multiplex PCR, the repertoire was profiled, and TCRdb retains in-frame clones only, with some absent. The sample has about 2.4 million clones, under 95% seen once. Remarks on this clone: Its antigen is unknown.

The V end lost 1 base, the J end lost 3 bases, and 11 bases lay between the germline ends. CDR1 and CDR2 from the germline V gene are SGDLS and YYNGEE. The CDR3 has 15 residues. The sample consisted of naive CD4+ T cells from PBMCs. Subset described: CD45RA+ positively selected. The chain uses TRBV9 and TRBJ2-1; D remains ambiguous. This sequence originates from a man younger than 35 in good health. Some clones in this sample may be carry-over from other donors' samples. The CDR3 coding sequence is TGTGCCAGCAGCGTAAGGTCCTCCCTCTACAATGAGCAGTTCTTC. Translation: CASSVRSSLYNEQFF. The variable domain in full, completed from reference TRBV9 and TRBJ2-1, reads DSGVTQTPKHLITATGQRVTLRCSPRSGDLSVYWYQQSLDQGLQFLIQYYNGEERAKGNILERFSAQQFPDLHSELNLSSLELGDSALYFCASSVRSSLYNEQFFGPGTRLTVL.